The T cell receptor beta chain under discussion was sequenced for a study of cytomegalovirus exposure and HLA in healthy donors. Broader study findings: The study put 150 to 200 TCR beta chains on its list as cytomegalovirus-associated. Researchers reported from a later analysis that most CMV-associated TCR beta chains appeared HLA-restricted.

Healthy bone marrow donors made up the cohort. Turning to this clone: No antigen is known for it.

Trimming cost V 6 bases and J 3 bases; bases outside gene matches: 8. Germline lookup yields CDR1 MDHEN and CDR2 SYDVKM. The CDR3 totals 15 residues. Primers included in the PCR were 60 Vbeta and 13 Jbeta primers. TCRdb's table, derived via immunoSEQ multiplex PCR, lists solely in-frame clones and lacks some. The table lists 90,000 to 110,000 clones, 76% of them singletons. Sequenced: PBMCs. V gene TRBV28 combines with J gene TRBJ2-7; 10 bases match TRBD2. The sequence was collected from a man between 35 and 55 years old in good health and CMV-seropositive. The CDR3: CASSSTSGENYEQYF. The CDR3 coding sequence is TGTGCCAGCAGCTCAACTAGCGGGGAGAACTACGAGCAGTACTTC.